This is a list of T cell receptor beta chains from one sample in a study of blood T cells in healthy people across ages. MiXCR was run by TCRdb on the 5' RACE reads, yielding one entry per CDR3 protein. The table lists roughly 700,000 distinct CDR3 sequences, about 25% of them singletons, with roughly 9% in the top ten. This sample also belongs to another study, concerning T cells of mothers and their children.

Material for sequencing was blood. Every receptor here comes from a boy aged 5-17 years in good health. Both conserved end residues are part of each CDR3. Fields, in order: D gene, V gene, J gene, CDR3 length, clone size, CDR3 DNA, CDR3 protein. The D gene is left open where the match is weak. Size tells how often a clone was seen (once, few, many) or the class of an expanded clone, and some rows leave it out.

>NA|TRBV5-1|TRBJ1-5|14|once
TGCGCCAGCAGCTTGGCTCCGACGAATCAGCCCCAGCATTTT
CASSLAPTNQPQHF
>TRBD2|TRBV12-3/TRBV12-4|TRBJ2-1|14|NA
TGTGCCAGCAGGACTAGCGGGGGGGACAATGAGCAGTTCTTC
CASRTSGGDNEQFF
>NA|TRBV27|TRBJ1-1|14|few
TGTGCCAGCAGTTTTCCAGGGAAAACGACTGAAGCTTCCTTT
CASSFPGKTTEASF
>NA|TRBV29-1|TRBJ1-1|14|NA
TGCAGCGTTCAAATTATGGACAAGAACACTGAAGCTTTCTTT
CSVQIMDKNTEAFF
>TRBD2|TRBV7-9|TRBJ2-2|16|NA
TGCGCCAGCAGGTCCGGGACTAGCGGGATAATCGGGGAGCTGTTTTTT
CASRSGTSGIIGELFF
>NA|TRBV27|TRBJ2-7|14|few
TGTGCCATCCTTGGAGGGGAGAGCTCCTACGAGCAGTACTTC
CAILGGESSYEQYF
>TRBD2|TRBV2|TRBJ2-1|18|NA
TGTGCCAGCGATGGGGTTTGGTTTAACGGGAGGGGGTACAATGAGCAGTTCTTC
CASDGVWFNGRGYNEQFF
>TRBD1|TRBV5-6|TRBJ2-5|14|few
TGTGCCAGCAGCTTGCGGACAGGGAGAGAGACCCAGTACTTC
CASSLRTGRETQYF
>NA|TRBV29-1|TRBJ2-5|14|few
TGCAGCGTTGAAGTCCCGGGGGCGCCGGGGGAGCAGTACTTC
CSVEVPGAPGEQYF
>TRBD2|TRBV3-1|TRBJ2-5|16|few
TGTGCCAGCAGCCACGGGCTAGCGGGAGGAGGAGAGACCCAGTACTTC
CASSHGLAGGGETQYF
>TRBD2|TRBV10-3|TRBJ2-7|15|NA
TGTGCCATCAGTCCTCAGGGCGGGGGCTCCTACGAGCAGTACTTC
CAISPQGGGSYEQYF
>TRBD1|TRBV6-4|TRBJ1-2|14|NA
TGTGCCAGCAGCAACGGAGGGGGCGCGGATGGCTACACCTTC
CASSNGGGADGYTF
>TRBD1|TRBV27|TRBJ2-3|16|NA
TGTGCCAGCGGGCACCGACCAGGGGGCCGGGGAAATACGCAGTATTTT
CASGHRPGGRGNTQYF
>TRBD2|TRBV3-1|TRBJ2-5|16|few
TGTGCCAGCAGCCAGGGACTAGCGGTAAGCTCCTATGAGCAGTACTTC
CASSQGLAVSSYEQYF
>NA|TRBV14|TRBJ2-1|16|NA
TGTGCCAGCAGCCAAGATATAGGACTACCTTACAATGAGCAGTTCTTC
CASSQDIGLPYNEQFF
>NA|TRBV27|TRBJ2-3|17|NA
TGTGCCAGCAGTTACAAGAAAAGACACATTAGCACAGATACGCAGTATTTT
CASSYKKRHISTDTQYF
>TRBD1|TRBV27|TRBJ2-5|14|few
TGTGCCATTTCCGGGACAGGGGTCCAAGAGACCCAGTACTTC
CAISGTGVQETQYF
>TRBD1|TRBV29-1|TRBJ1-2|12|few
TGCAGCGTTGAGGGACAGAACTATGGCTACACCTTC
CSVEGQNYGYTF
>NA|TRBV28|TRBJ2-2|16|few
TGTGCCAGCAGCCGTTTCGGGCCACTCAACACCGGGGAGCTGTTTTTT
CASSRFGPLNTGELFF
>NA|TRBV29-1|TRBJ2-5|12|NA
TGCACCGCGATAGGGGGGCAAGAGACCCAGTACTTC
CTAIGGQETQYF
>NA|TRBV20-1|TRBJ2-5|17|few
TGCAGTGCTAGCAGTTTTAAATTGGGGCGGACCCAAGAGACCCAGTACTTC
CSASSFKLGRTQETQYF
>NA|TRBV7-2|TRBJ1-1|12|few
TGTGCCAGCAGCTTAGTCCAGCCTGAAGCTTTCTTT
CASSLVQPEAFF
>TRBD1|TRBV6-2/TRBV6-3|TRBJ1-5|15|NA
TGTGCCAGCAGTAATGACAGGGGAGCGAATCAGCCCCAGCATTTT
CASSNDRGANQPQHF
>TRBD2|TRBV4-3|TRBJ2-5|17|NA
TGCGCCAGCAGCCAAGCTGTAGCAGGGTCTGTAGGGAGGGAGCAGTACTTC
CASSQAVAGSVGREQYF
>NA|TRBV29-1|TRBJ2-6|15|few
TGCAGCGTCGAAGGGGGACCGTCTGGGGCCAACGTCCTGACTTTC
CSVEGGPSGANVLTF
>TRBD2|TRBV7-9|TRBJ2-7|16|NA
TGTGCCAGCAGCTCCCCGACTAGCGGGAGCTCCTACGAGCAGTACTTC
CASSSPTSGSSYEQYF